The next 20 T cell receptor beta chains were all read from a single sample in a study of neoadjuvant nivolumab and ipilimumab in lung cancer. Data came from immunoSEQ multiplex PCR; TCRdb stores just in-frame clones and leaves some out. Among some 9,300 clones, about 87% were seen once, and the ten largest hold more than 7.5%. The material sequenced was tumor tissue, taken after neoadjuvant nivolumab, alone or with ipilimumab, at or shortly before surgery. These receptors all stem from an adult with non-small cell lung cancer.

This chain joins TRBV11-2 and TRBJ2-5; the match to TRBD1 covers 8 bases. CDR3 length: 14 amino acids. Germline CDR1 SGHAT, CDR2 FQNNGV. V lost 0 bases to trimming and J lost 6 bases; unmatched junction nucleotides: 3. CDR3 in DNA: TGTGCCAGCAGCTTAGAACAGGGGGGTCAGACCCAGTACTTC. This codes for CASSLEQGGQTQYF.

The chain employs TRBV6-6 and TRBJ1-1; D call uncertain. The CDR3 length is 13 residues. CDR1 and CDR2 (germline): MNHNY, SVGAGI (reference sequence). The V end lost 0 bases, the J end lost 10 bases, and 12 bases lay between the germline ends. The CDR3 region has the DNA TGTGCCAGCAGTTACTCGGGCAAGTACAGAGCTTTCTTT. It yields the protein CASSYSGKYRAFF.

The chain combines TRBV11-2 with TRBJ2-2; 8 positions agree with TRBD2. The J segment lost 6 bases and the V segment lost 5 bases, leaving 8 bases of the junction unmatched. Germline V gives CDR1 SGHAT, CDR2 FQNNGV. This CDR3 is 15 amino acids long. This chain's CDR3 is CASSPTSGDAGELFF. DNA of the CDR3: TGTGCCAGCAGCCCTACTAGCGGAGACGCCGGGGAGCTGTTTTTT.

A few counts support this clone. The V gene is TRBV25-1, the J gene TRBJ2-5; possibly TRBD1 for D (6 bases). This CDR3 has 15 residues. Trimming shortened V by 1 base and J by 5 bases, and 14 bases separated the two germline ends. Germline CDR1 is MGHDK and CDR2 is SYGVNS. CDR3 sequence: CASSESTGPGETQYF. In DNA, the CDR3 is TGTGCCAGCAGTGAATCAACAGGGCCTGGTGAGACCCAGTACTTC.

This rearrangement joins TRBV6-1 to TRBJ2-3; D not certain. This CDR3 has 12 amino acids. Per the germline V gene, CDR1 is MNHNS and CDR2 is SASEGT. V lost 7 bases to trimming and J lost 7 bases, with 12 bases between them. The CDR3 DNA sequence: TGTGCCAGCACCACCACCATGAATACGCAGTATTTT. As protein: CASTTTMNTQYF.

This clone is termed medium-sized (0.01 to 0.1%). The chain carries TRBV9 and TRBJ2-1; possibly TRBD1 for D (6 bases). Trimming removed 7 bases from V and 2 bases from J, with 19 bases in between. Per the germline V gene, CDR1 is SGDLS and CDR2 is YYNGEE. The CDR3 loop spans 16 amino acids. For the CDR3, the DNA is TGTGCCAGCTCCAATTCAGGGGCCGGGCCCTACAATGAGCAGTTCTTC. Translation: CASSNSGAGPYNEQFF.

This rearrangement joins TRBV18 to TRBJ1-3, with 9 bases identical to TRBD1. J was trimmed by 0 bases and V by 4 bases; bases with no gene match: 4. The CDR3 extends over 16 amino acids. CDR1 is KGHSH, CDR2 LQKENI, per germline. The CDR3 loop is CASSQEQGASGNTIYF. CDR3 sequence (DNA): TGTGCCAGCTCACAGGAACAGGGGGCCTCTGGAAACACCATATATTTT.

The chain has TRBV29-1 and TRBJ1-2; the match to TRBD1 covers 9 bases. The CDR3 covers 14 residues. CDR1 SQVTM and CDR2 ANQGSEA come from the germline V gene. V shed 7 bases, J shed 4 bases, and the junction held 10 bases outside the gene matches. CDR3: CSAWDRDLTYGYTF. CDR3 nucleotides: TGCAGCGCATGGGACAGGGACCTGACCTATGGCTACACCTTC.

V usage is TRBV5-1 and J usage is TRBJ2-7, with 7 bases identical to TRBD1. The CDR3 is 16 amino acids. J gave up 1 base and V 0 bases, and 7 bases lay outside the gene matches. Germline V gene lookup returns CDR1 SGHRS and CDR2 YFSETQ. CDR3 nucleotide sequence: TGCGCCAGCAGCTTGGGAGACAGGGTAAGATCCTACGAGCAGTACTTC. Translating gives CASSLGDRVRSYEQYF.

The V call is TRBV5-1, the J call TRBJ2-2, with 8 bases aligning to TRBD2. CDR3 length: 16 amino acids. The germline CDR1 and CDR2 sequences are SGHRS and YFSETQ. The trim removed 0 bases at V and 5 bases at J, leaving 6 bases unmatched. In DNA, the CDR3 is TGCGCCAGCAGCTTGGCTCCGGGAGGGGGAACCGGGGAGCTGTTTTTT. It specifies CASSLAPGGGTGELFF.

The V gene is TRBV2, the J gene TRBJ1-6; 7 bases map to TRBD1. The CDR3 runs 18 residues. Germline CDR1 is SNHLY and CDR2 is FYNNEI. V was pared by 3 bases and J by 9 bases, with 17 bases of the junction left unmatched. CDR3 nucleotide sequence: TGTGCCAGCAGTGATCCCCCCAGGGGGTCCGCTGGGGCTTCACCCCTCCACTTT. Translation: CASSDPPRGSAGASPLHF.

This chain joins TRBV27 and TRBJ2-7, with D perhaps TRBD1 or TRBD2 (6 bases each). Trimming cost V 2 bases and J 7 bases, with 27 bases left between them. The CDR3 covers 18 residues. Germline loops: CDR1 MNHEY, CDR2 SMNVEV (reference sequence). Written as DNA, the CDR3 is TGTGCCAGCAGTTTAAGCCGGCGACAGGCGGGATTTCGGGAGGAGCAGTACTTC. Encoded protein: CASSLSRRQAGFREEQYF.

The DNA for the CDR3 is TGTGCCAGCAGCCGGACAGGCTCTGGGGCCAACGTCCTGACTTTC. Encoded protein: CASSRTGSGANVLTF. This sequence joins TRBV5-4 and TRBJ2-6; 7 bases map to TRBD1. Per the germline V gene, CDR1 is SGHNT and CDR2 is YYREEE (reference sequence). V shed 4 bases and J 0 bases; nucleotides not matched to a gene: 1. This CDR3 is built from 15 residues.

This chain uses TRBV5-1 with TRBJ1-2; no definite D call. This CDR3 has 15 amino acids. V was clipped by 1 base and J by 5 bases, with 15 bases between them. CDR1 and CDR2 from the germline V gene are SGHRS and YFSETQ. The CDR3 DNA reads TGCGCCAGCAGCTTGAGGACTGACGATAGATATGGCTACACCTTC. Residues: CASSLRTDDRYGYTF.

The genes are TRBV11-2 and TRBJ2-1, with D possibly being TRBD2 (6 bases). Germline V gene sequence: CDR1 SGHAT, CDR2 FQNNGV. Trimming left V 5 bases short and J 8 bases short, with 7 bases between. The CDR3 totals 11 residues. The CDR3 is CASSRGYEQFF. The CDR3 DNA reads TGTGCCAGCAGCCGGGGGTATGAGCAGTTCTTC.

The chain employs TRBV7-9 and TRBJ2-1; 7 bases agree with TRBD1. The CDR3 sequence is 17 residues long. Germline V gene data show CDR1 as SEHNR and CDR2 as FQNEAQ (reference sequence). Trimming at V came to 4 bases and at J to 3 bases, leaving 12 bases not matched to a gene. This chain's CDR3 is CASSSTRTGGGYNEQFF. In DNA, the CDR3 is TGTGCCAGCAGCTCGACGAGGACAGGAGGCGGCTACAATGAGCAGTTCTTC. Using reference TRBV7-9 and TRBJ2-1 for the parts outside the CDR3, the full variable domain is DTGVSQNPRHKITKRGQNVTFRCDPISEHNRLYWYRQTLGQGPEFLTYFQNEAQLEKSRLLSDRFSAERPKGSFSTLEIQRTEQGDSAMYLCASSSTRTGGGYNEQFFGPGTRLTVL.

J is TRBJ1-3 and V is TRBV5-1, with D possibly being TRBD1 (5 bases). CDR3 length: 15 residues. V lost 0 bases, J lost 4 bases, and 11 bases lay in between. CDR1 and CDR2 (germline): SGHRS, YFSETQ. The CDR3 here is CASSLVAGLGNTIYF. The CDR3 DNA sequence: TGCGCCAGCAGCTTGGTAGCGGGGCTCGGAAACACCATATATTTT.

V gene TRBV5-1 combines with J gene TRBJ2-1, with 9 nucleotides matching TRBD1. The V segment lost 3 bases and the J segment 5 bases; nucleotides outside the gene matches: 6. The CDR3 totals 15 residues. CDR1 and CDR2 from the germline V gene are SGHRS and YFSETQ. CDR3 sequence (DNA): TGCGCCAGCAGCTCGACAGGGGGGGGTAACAATGAGCAGTTCTTC. Protein: CASSSTGGGNNEQFF.

The rearrangement joins TRBV5-1 to TRBJ2-5; D might be TRBD1 or TRBD2, each matching 5 bases. Per the germline V gene, CDR1 is SGHRS and CDR2 is YFSETQ. Trimming took off 0 bases at V and 4 bases at J, with 13 bases between the two ends. There are 15 residues in the CDR3. CDR3 in DNA: TGCGCCAGCAGCTTGGTCGTGAGGGGTGTAGAGACCCAGTACTTC. It specifies CASSLVVRGVETQYF.

This chain joins TRBV2 and TRBJ1-1; D unclear. Germline CDR1 and CDR2: SNHLY and FYNNEI. V lost 8 bases and J 1 base, leaving 8 bases between the germline ends. The CDR3 sequence is 12 residues long. DNA of the CDR3: TGTGCCAGCCAAGGGCCGAACACTGAAGCTTTCTTT. This codes for CASQGPNTEAFF.